These 14 T cell receptor beta chains were sequenced from one sample in a study of T cell repertoires in cytomegalovirus infection. TCRdb re-derived calls from the reads in MiXCR, one entry per CDR3 protein. The table has roughly 150,000 distinct CDR3 sequences, around 22% seen once. Source material: PBMCs. The receptors derive from a human donor in good health (CMV status not recorded). Some clones in this sample may be carry-over from other donors' samples.

The V gene is TRBV27, the J gene TRBJ1-4; maybe TRBD1 (6 bases). In germline, CDR1 is MNHEY, CDR2 SMNVEV (reference sequence). V was shortened by 6 bases and J by 4 bases, with 15 bases between the two germline ends. This CDR3 comprises 15 residues. CDR3 region: CASSDGGPVNEKLFF. The CDR3 DNA reads as TGTGCCAGCAGCGATGGGGGGCCCGTTAATGAAAAACTGTTTTTT.

This clonotype was counted ten times or more. The J gene is TRBJ2-1, the V gene TRBV12-3 or TRBV12-4; maybe TRBD1 (6 bases). The V end lost 5 bases, the J end lost 9 bases, and 20 bases lay between the germline ends. The CDR3 consists of 15 residues. The CDR3 loop is CASSPGVLPGSEQFF. The CDR3 bases are TGTGCCAGCAGTCCAGGGGTACTACCCGGCAGTGAGCAGTTCTTC.

This clonotype was found a few times. The J gene is TRBJ1-5, the V gene TRBV29-1, with 7 bases matching TRBD1. Germline V gene data show CDR1 as SQVTM and CDR2 as ANQGSEA. Unmatched junction bases numbered 2, after V lost 5 bases and J lost 1 base. The CDR3 length is 13 residues. DNA of the CDR3: TGCAGCGTTCAGGGGGGGAGCAATCAGCCCCAGCATTTT. Translation gives CSVQGGSNQPQHF.

This clonotype was counted a few times. This chain connects TRBV9 to TRBJ2-1, with D perhaps TRBD2 (7 bases). Germline assignment: CDR1 SGDLS and CDR2 YYNGEE. The CDR3 is 23 amino acids. V was pared by 3 bases and J by 8 bases, with 42 bases between. The CDR3: CASSAVGGGSVPIKDVARDEQFF. The CDR3 DNA follows: TGTGCCAGCAGCGCAGTGGGAGGGGGATCTGTACCCATTAAGGACGTCGCCAGGGATGAGCAGTTCTTC.

The chain joins TRBV7-8 to TRBJ1-5; 9 bases map to TRBD1. Trimming removed 5 bases from V and 2 bases from J; junction bases left unmatched: 10. CDR1 SGHVS and CDR2 FQNEAQ come from the germline V gene. This CDR3 spans 17 amino acids. CDR3 loop: CASSTSTGGIGNQPQHF. The CDR3 region has the DNA TGTGCCAGCAGCACCTCCACAGGGGGCATTGGCAATCAGCCCCAGCATTTT.

The chain is built from TRBV12-3 or TRBV12-4 and TRBJ1-3; D is unresolved. Trimming took 2 bases from V and 6 from J, leaving 17 bases between them. This CDR3 has 16 amino acids. CDR3 DNA: TGTGCCAGCAGTTTAACTGGGTTAAATAAGGAAAACACCATATATTTT. Translation: CASSLTGLNKENTIYF.

This chain connects TRBV6-5 to TRBJ2-1; 12 positions agree with TRBD2. The CDR3 is 15 residues long. Germline V gene lookup returns CDR1 MNHEY and CDR2 SVGAGI. Unmatched junction bases numbered 6, after V lost 3 bases and J lost 9 bases. CDR3 sequence: CASSYGLAGGCEQFF. CDR3 in DNA: TGTGCCAGCAGTTATGGGCTAGCGGGAGGGTGTGAGCAGTTCTTC.

This clonotype was found a few times. This rearrangement joins TRBV10-3 to TRBJ2-7; maybe TRBD2 (6 bases). Deletions cut 10 bases from V and 0 bases from J, with 19 bases between. The CDR3 has 15 residues. The germline V gene encodes CDR1 ENHRY and CDR2 SYGVKD. The CDR3 loop reads CATTPLAESSYEQYF. In DNA form, the CDR3 reads TGTGCCACCACCCCTTTAGCGGAGAGCTCCTACGAGCAGTACTTC.

This rearrangement joins TRBV6-1 to TRBJ1-2; D possibly corresponds to TRBD1 (6 bases). V was cut by 5 bases and J by 4 bases, with 14 bases left in between. Germline CDR1 MNHNS, CDR2 SASEGT. The CDR3 is 14 amino acids. This chain's CDR3 is CASSLDSGAYGYTF. The CDR3 coding sequence is TGTGCCAGCAGTCTGGACAGCGGTGCCTATGGCTACACCTTC.

The CDR3 sequence: CATSARYSYNEQFF. The CDR3 bases are TGTGCCACCAGCGCCCGGTACTCCTACAATGAGCAGTTCTTC. This chain links TRBV15 with TRBJ2-1, with D uncertain. Trimming took 5 bases from V and 0 from J, leaving 8 bases between them. CDR1 and CDR2 from the germline V gene are LNHNV and YYDKDF (reference sequence). The CDR3 contains 14 residues.

This chain joins TRBV28 and TRBJ2-7; TRBD2 agrees at 7 bases. There are 14 residues in the CDR3. Germline assignment: CDR1 MDHEN and CDR2 SYDVKM. V lost 5 bases to trimming and J lost 1 base; unmatched junction nucleotides: 5. The CDR3 region is CASSLAEESYEQYF. The CDR3 DNA follows: TGTGCCAGCAGTCTAGCGGAGGAATCCTACGAGCAGTACTTC.

This clonotype was detected many times. The genes are TRBV6-1 and TRBJ2-6; D remains ambiguous. V was pared by 4 bases and J by 0 bases, with 10 bases between. The germline gives CDR1 MNHNS, CDR2 SASEGT. The CDR3 has 16 amino acids. The CDR3 DNA sequence: TGTGCCAGCAGTGCAACGCGGAGCTCTGGGGCCAACGTCCTGACTTTC. The encoded protein is CASSATRSSGANVLTF.

The CDR3 protein is CASTPAGEREQYF. Here the CDR3 DNA reads TGTGCCAGCACCCCTGCGGGGGAGCGCGAGCAGTACTTC. V usage is TRBV6-1 and J usage is TRBJ2-7; 7 nucleotides align to TRBD2. The V gene end was trimmed by 7 bases and the J gene end by 6 bases; junction bases not matched to a gene: 9. Per the germline V gene, CDR1 is MNHNS and CDR2 is SASEGT. This CDR3 comprises 13 residues.

This clonotype was seen more than once but under ten times. The V call is TRBV7-8, the J call TRBJ2-1; D remains ambiguous. The CDR3 covers 11 residues. V shed 5 bases and J shed 9 bases, with 8 bases lying between them. CDR1 and CDR2 (germline): SGHVS, FQNEAQ. CDR3 region: CASSHGVEQFF. The CDR3 nucleotides are TGTGCCAGCAGCCATGGGGTTGAGCAGTTCTTC.